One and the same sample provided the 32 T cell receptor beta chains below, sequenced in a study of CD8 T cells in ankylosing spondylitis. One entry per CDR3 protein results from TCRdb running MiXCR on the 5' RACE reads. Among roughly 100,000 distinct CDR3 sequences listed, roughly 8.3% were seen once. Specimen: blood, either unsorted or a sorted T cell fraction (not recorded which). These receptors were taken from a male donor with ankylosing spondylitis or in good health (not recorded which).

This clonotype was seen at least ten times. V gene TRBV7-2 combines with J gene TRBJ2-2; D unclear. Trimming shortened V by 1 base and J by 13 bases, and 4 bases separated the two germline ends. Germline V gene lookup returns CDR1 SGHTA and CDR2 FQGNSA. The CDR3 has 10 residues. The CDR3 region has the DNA TGTGCCAGCAGCTTAGACGGGCTGTTTTTT. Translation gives CASSLDGLFF.

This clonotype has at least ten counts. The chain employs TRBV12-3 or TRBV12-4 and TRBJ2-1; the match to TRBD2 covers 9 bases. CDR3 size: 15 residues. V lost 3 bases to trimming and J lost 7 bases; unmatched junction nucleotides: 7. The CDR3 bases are TGTGCCAGCAGTTTCATCAGCGGGGGGTCTAATGAGCAGTTCTTC. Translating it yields CASSFISGGSNEQFF.

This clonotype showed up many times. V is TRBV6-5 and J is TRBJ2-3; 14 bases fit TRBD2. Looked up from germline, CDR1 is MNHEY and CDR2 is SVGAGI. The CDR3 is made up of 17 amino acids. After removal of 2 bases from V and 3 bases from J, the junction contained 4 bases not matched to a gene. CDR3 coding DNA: TGTGCCAGCAGTTACCCACGACTAGCGGGGGGGACAGATACGCAGTATTTT. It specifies CASSYPRLAGGTDTQYF.

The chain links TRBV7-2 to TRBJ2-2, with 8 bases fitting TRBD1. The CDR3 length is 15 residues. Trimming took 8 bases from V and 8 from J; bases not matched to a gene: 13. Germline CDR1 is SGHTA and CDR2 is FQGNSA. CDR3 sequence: CASLGRQGAVGELFF. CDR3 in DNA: TGTGCCAGCTTAGGGCGGCAGGGGGCTGTGGGGGAGCTGTTTTTT. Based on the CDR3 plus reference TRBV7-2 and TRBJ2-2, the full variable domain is GAGVSQSPSNKVTEKGKDVELRCDPISGHTALYWYRQSLGQGLEFLIYFQGNSAPDKSGLPSDRFSAERTGGSVSTLTIQRTQQEDSAVYLCASLGRQGAVGELFFGEGSRLTVL.

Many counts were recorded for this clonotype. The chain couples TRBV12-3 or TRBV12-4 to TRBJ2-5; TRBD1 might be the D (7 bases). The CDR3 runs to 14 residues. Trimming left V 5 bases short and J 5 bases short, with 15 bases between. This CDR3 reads CASSPGDSPETQYF. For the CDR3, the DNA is TGTGCCAGCAGTCCGGGGGACAGCCCGGAGACCCAGTACTTC.

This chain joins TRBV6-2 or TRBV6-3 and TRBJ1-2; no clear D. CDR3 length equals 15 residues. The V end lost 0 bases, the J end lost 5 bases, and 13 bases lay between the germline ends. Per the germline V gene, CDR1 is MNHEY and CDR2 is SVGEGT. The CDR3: CASSYSTAPGYGYTF. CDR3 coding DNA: TGTGCCAGCAGTTACTCGACGGCCCCAGGATATGGCTACACCTTC.

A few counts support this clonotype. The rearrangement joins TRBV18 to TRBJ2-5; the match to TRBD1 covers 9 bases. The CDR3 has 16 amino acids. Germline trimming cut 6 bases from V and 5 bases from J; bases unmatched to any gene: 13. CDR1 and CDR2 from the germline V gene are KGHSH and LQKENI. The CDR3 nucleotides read TGTGCCAGCTCGCCCACAGGGGGCAGGGTCCGGGAGACCCAGTACTTC. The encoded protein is CASSPTGGRVRETQYF.

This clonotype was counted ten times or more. CDR3 sequence reads: CSARVGQGAEKLFF. As DNA, the CDR3 is TGCAGTGCTAGAGTAGGACAGGGGGCTGAAAAACTGTTTTTT. The chain uses TRBV20-1 and TRBJ1-4, with 11 bases fitting TRBD1. Per the germline V gene, CDR1 is DFQATT and CDR2 is SNEGSKA (reference sequence). This CDR3 is built from 14 residues. J was trimmed by 7 bases and V by 1 base; bases with no gene match: 2.

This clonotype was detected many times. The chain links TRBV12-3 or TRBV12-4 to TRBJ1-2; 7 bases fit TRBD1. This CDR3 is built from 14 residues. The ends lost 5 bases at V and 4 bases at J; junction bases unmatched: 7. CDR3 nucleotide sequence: TGTGCCAGCAGTGGGGGACAGTACTTCTATGGCTACACCTTC. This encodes CASSGGQYFYGYTF.

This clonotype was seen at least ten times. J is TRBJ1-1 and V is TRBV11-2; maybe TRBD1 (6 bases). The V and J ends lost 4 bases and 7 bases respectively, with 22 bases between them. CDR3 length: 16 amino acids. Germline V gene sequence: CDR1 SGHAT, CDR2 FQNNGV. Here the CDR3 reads CASSSRAREGGHEAFF. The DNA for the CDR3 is TGTGCCAGCAGCTCTAGGGCTAGAGAGGGGGGCCATGAAGCTTTCTTT.

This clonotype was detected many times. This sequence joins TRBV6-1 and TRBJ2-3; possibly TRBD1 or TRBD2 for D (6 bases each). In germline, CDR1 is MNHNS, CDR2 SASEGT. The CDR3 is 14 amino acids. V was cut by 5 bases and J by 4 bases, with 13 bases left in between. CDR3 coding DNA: TGTGCCAGCAGTCAGATAGGGGGGCCAGATACGCAGTATTTT. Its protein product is CASSQIGGPDTQYF.

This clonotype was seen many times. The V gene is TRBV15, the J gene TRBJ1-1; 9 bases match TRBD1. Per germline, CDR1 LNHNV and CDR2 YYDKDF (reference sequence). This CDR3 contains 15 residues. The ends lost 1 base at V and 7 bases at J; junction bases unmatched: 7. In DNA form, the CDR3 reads TGTGCCACCAGCAGAGGCACAACAGGGGGCCTTGAAGCTTTCTTT. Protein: CATSRGTTGGLEAFF. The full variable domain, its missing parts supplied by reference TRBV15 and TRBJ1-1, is DAMVIQNPRYQVTQFGKPVTLSCSQTLNHNVMYWYQQKSSQAPKLLFHYYDKDFNNEADTPDNFQSRRPNTSFCFLDIRSPGLGDTAMYLCATSRGTTGGLEAFFGQGTRLTVV.

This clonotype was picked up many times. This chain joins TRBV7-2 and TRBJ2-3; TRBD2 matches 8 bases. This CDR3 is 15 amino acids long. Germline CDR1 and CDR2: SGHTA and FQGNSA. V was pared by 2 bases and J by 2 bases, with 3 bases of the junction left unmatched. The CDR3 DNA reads TGTGCCAGCAGCTTACAGCGGGGGACCACAGATACGCAGTATTTT. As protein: CASSLQRGTTDTQYF.

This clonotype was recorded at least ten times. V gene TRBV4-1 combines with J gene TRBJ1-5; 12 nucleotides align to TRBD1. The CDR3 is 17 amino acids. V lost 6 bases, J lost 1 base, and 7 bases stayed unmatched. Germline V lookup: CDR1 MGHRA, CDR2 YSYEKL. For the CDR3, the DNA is TGCGCCAGCAGTCCTACGGGACAGGGGGCGAGCAATCAGCCCCAGCATTTT. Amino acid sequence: CASSPTGQGASNQPQHF.

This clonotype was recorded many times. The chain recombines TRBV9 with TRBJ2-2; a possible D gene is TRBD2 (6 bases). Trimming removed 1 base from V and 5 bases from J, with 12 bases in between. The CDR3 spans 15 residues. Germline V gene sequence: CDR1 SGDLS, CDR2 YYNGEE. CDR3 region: CASSVSGGTTGELFF. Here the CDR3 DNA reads TGTGCCAGCAGCGTATCTGGCGGGACTACCGGGGAGCTGTTTTTT.

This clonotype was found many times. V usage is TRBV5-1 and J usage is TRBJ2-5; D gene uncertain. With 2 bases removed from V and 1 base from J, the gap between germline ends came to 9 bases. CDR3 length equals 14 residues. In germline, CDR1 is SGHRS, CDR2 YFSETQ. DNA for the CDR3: TGCGCCAGCAGCTTTCCGGGCAGCCAAGAGACCCAGTACTTC. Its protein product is CASSFPGSQETQYF.

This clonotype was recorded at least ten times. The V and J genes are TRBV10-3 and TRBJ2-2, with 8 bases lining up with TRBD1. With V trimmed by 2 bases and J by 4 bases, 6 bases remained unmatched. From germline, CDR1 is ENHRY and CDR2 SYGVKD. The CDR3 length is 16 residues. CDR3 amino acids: CAISERGQESTGELFF. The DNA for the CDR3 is TGTGCCATCAGTGAGAGGGGACAGGAGAGCACCGGGGAGCTGTTTTTT.

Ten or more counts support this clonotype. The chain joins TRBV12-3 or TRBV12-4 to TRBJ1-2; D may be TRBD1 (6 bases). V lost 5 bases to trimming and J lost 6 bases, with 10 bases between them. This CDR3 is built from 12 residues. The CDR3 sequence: CASSNAGDGYTF. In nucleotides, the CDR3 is TGTGCCAGCAGTAACGCAGGGGATGGCTACACCTTC.

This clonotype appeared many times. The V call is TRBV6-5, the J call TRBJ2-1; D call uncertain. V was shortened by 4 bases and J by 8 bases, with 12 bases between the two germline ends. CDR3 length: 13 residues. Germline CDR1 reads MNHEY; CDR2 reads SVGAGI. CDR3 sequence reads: CASSSWSSDEQFF. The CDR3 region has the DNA TGTGCCAGCAGTTCCTGGTCCAGCGATGAGCAGTTCTTC.

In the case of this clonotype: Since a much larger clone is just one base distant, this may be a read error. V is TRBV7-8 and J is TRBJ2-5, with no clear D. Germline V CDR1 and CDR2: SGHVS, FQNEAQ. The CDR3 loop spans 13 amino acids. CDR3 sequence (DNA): TGTGCCAGCAGCTTTTCTAGGCAAGAGGCCCAGTACTTC. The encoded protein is CASSFSRQEAQYF.

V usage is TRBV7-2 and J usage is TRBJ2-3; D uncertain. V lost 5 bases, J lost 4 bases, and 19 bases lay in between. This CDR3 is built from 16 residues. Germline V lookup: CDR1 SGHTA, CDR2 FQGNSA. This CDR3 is CASSHGPVSEPDTQYF. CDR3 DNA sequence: TGTGCCAGCAGCCACGGACCCGTCTCGGAACCAGATACGCAGTATTTT.

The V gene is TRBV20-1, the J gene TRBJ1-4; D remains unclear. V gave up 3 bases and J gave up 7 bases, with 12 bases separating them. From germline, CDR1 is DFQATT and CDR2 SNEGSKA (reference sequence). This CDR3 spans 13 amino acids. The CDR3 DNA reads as TGCAGTGCTAGTGCGAGGGAACGTGAAAAACTGTTTTTT. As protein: CSASAREREKLFF.

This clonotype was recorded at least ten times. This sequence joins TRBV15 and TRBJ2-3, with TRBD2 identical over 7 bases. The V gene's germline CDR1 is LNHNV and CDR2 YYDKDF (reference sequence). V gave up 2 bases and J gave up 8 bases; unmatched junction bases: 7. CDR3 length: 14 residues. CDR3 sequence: CATSRILERGTQYF. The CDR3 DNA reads TGTGCCACCAGCAGAATTCTTGAGCGGGGTACGCAGTATTTT.

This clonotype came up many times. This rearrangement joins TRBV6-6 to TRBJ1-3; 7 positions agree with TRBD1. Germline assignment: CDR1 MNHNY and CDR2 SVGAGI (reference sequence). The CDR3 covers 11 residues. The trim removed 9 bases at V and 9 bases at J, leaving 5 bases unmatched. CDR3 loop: CASARGTTIYF. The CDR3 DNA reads TGTGCCAGTGCCAGGGGGACCACCATATATTTT.

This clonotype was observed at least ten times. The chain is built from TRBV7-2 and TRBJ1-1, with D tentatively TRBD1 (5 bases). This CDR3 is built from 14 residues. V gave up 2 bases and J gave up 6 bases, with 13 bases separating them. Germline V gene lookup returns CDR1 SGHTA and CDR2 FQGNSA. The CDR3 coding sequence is TGTGCCAGCAGCTTAAGGGGAGAGAGCCCTGAAGCTTTCTTT. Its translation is CASSLRGESPEAFF. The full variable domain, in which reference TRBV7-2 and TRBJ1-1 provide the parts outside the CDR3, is GAGVSQSPSNKVTEKGKDVELRCDPISGHTALYWYRQSLGQGLEFLIYFQGNSAPDKSGLPSDRFSAERTGGSVSTLTIQRTQQEDSAVYLCASSLRGESPEAFFGQGTRLTVV.

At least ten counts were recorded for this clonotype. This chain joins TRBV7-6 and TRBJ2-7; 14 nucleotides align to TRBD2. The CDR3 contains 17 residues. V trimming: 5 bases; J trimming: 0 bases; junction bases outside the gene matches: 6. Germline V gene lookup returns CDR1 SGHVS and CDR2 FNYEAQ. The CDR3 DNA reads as TGTGCCAGCAGCCTAAGGGGGACTAGCGGGAGCTCCTACGAGCAGTACTTC. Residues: CASSLRGTSGSSYEQYF.

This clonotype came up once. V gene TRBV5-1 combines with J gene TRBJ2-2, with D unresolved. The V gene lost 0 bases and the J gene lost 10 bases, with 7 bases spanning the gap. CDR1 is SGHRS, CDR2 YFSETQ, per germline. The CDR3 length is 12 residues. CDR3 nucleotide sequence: TGCGCCAGCAGCTTGGGTTCCGCGGAGCTGTTTTTT. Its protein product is CASSLGSAELFF.

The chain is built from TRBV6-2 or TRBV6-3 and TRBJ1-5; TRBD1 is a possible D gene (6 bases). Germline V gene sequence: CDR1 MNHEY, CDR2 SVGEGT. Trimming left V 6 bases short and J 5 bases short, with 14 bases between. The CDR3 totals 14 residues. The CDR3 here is CASSQQGGYQPQHF. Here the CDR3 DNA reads TGTGCCAGCAGCCAACAAGGGGGGTATCAGCCCCAGCATTTT.

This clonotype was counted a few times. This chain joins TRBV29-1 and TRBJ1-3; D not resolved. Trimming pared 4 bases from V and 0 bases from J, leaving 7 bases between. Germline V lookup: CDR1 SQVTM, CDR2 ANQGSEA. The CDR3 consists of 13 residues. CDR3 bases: TGCAGCGTTGGCCGGGCCTCTGGAAACACCATATATTTT. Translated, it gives CSVGRASGNTIYF.

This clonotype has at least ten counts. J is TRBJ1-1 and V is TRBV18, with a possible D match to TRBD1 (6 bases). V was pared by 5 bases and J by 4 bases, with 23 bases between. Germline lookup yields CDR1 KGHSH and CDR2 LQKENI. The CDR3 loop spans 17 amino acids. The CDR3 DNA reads TGTGCCAGCTCATTTTTCCGGGACACCTCCTTGGGCACTGAAGCTTTCTTT. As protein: CASSFFRDTSLGTEAFF. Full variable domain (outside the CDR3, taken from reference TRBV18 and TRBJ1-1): NAGVMQNPRHLVRRRGQEARLRCSPMKGHSHVYWYRQLPEEGLKFMVYLQKENIIDESGMPKERFSAEFPKEGPSILRIQQVVRGDSAAYFCASSFFRDTSLGTEAFFGQGTRLTVV.

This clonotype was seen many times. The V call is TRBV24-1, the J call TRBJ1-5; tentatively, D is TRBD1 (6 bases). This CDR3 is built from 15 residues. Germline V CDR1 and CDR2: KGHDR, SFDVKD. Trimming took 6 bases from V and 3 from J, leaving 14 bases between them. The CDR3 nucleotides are TGTGCCACCAGTAGTGGCACAGGGTCCAATCAGCCCCAGCATTTT. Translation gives CATSSGTGSNQPQHF.

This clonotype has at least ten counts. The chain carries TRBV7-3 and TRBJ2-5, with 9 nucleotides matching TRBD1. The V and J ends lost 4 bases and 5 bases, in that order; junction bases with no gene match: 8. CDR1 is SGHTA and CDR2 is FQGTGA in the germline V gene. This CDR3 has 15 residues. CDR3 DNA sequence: TGTGCCAGCAGCTCCACAGGGGGCGCGGGGGAGACCCAGTACTTC. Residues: CASSSTGGAGETQYF.